This TCR beta chain emerged from a study of T cells in narcolepsy. Across the study: Patients with NT1 or NT2 and healthy control donors were enrolled.

With regard to this clone: Its target is unknown.

Germline assignment: CDR1 SQVTM and CDR2 ANQGSEA. This CDR3 contains 14 residues. V was trimmed by 5 bases and J by 1 base, leaving 13 bases between them. Study conclusions and caveats: Comparing one patient's CSF and blood CD4+ clonotypes highlighted HCRT- and TRIB2-specific autoreactive clonotypes. Autoreactive clonotypes reportedly recurred in blood of same and different patients, not controls.

The table came from immunoSEQ multiplex PCR; TCRdb's copy has only in-frame clones and leaves some out. The data show about 17,000 clones, approximately 77% seen once. The clonotype comes from a human donor with narcolepsy. V usage is TRBV29-1 and J usage is TRBJ2-3; possible D gene TRBD2, 6 bases. The sequenced material came from CD45RA- memory CD8+ T cells from PBMCs. CDR3 sequence: CSVSGTDGTDTQYF. The DNA of the CDR3 is TGCAGCGTTTCCGGGACTGACGGCACAGATACGCAGTATTTT.